Sequencing of this TCR beta chain was carried out in a study of CD8 T cells in ankylosing spondylitis. Findings of the study overall: As reported, disease-linked clones showed significant enrichment in matched ankylosing spondylitis synovial fluid. A number of the motif variants had already been described in reactive arthritis synovial fluid and blood. Blood of patients with ankylosing spondylitis appeared to be characterized by a TCR beta motif of several highly homologous variants. CD8+ cells made up the disease-linked clones, which were relatively rare in peripheral blood.

In its sample, this clonotype was seen many times. Its target is not known. As the method for making TCR beta libraries, quantitative 5'-RACE with molecular barcodes was used. TCRdb passed the 5' RACE reads through MiXCR, listing each CDR3 protein once. The sample shows about 220,000 distinct CDR3 sequences, about 6.7% of them seen only once. Deletions cut 1 base from V and 1 base from J, with 7 bases between. CDR1 and CDR2 (germline): SGHAT, FQDESV (reference sequence). This CDR3 spans 15 amino acids. The specimen sequenced was blood, either unsorted or a sorted T cell fraction (not recorded which). The TCR sequence derives from a male donor with ankylosing spondylitis. This sequence joins TRBV11-1 and TRBJ2-2; the D gene is possibly TRBD2 (6 bases). In DNA form, the CDR3 reads TGTGCCAGCAGCTTAGTGGGAGGGAACACCGGGGAGCTGTTTTTT. Protein product: CASSLVGGNTGELFF.